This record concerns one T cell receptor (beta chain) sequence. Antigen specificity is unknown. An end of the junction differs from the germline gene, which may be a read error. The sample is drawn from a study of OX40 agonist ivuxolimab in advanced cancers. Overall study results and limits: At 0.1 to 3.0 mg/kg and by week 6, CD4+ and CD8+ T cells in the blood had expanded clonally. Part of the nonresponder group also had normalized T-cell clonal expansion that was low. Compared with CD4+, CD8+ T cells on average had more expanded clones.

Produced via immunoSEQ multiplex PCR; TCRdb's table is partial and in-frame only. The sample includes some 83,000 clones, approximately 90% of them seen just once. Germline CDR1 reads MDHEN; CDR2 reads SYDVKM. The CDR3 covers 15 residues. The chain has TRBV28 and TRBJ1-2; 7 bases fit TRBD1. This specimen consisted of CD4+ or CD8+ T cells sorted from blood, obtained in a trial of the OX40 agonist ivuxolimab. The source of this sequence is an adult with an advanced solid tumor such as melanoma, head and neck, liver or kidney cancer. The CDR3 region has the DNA TGTGCCAGCGGTTTCCAAAAACAGGGGTACTATGGCTACACCTTC. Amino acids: CASGFQKQGYYGYTF.